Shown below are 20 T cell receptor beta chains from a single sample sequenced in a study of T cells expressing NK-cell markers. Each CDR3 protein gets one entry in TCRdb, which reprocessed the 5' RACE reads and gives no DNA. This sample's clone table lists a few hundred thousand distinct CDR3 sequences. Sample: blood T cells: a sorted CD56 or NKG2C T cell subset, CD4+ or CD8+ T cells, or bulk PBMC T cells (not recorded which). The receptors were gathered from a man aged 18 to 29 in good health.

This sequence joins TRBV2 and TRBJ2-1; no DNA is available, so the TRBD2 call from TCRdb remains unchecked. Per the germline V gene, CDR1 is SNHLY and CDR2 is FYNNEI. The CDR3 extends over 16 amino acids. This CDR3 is CASRTTELAAYNEQFF.

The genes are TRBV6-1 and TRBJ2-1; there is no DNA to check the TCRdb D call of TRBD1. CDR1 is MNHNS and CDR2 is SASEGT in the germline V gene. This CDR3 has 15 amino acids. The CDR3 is CASSESRGGINEQFF.

The chain's CDR3 is CASSPSQNTDTQYF. J is TRBJ2-3 and V is TRBV18. The CDR3 totals 14 residues. Germline CDR1 reads KGHSH; CDR2 reads LQKENI.

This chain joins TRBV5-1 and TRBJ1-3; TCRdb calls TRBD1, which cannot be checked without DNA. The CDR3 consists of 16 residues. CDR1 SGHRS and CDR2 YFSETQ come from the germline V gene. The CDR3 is CASSPLGQGEGNTIYF.

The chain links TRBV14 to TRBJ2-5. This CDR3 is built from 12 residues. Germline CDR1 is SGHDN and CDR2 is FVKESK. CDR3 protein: CASSHEWETQYF.

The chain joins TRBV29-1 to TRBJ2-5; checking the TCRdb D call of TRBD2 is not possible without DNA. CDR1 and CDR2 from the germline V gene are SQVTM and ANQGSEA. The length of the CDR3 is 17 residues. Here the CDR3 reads CSVAVGLARNRQETQYF.

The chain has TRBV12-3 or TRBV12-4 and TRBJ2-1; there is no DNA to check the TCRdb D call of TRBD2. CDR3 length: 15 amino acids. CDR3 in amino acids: CASIIGLAGGSEQFF.

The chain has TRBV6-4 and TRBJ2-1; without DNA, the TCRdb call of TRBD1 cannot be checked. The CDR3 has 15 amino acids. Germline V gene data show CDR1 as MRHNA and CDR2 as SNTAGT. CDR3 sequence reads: CASSGGVCVYNEQFF.

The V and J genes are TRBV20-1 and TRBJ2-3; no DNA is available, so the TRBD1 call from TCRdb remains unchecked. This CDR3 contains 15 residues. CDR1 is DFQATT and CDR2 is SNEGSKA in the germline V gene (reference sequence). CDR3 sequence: CSARARGGGTDTQYF.

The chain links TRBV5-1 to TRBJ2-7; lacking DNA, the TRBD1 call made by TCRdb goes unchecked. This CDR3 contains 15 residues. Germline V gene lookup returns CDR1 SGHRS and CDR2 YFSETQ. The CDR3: CASSLEDRPTSEQYF.

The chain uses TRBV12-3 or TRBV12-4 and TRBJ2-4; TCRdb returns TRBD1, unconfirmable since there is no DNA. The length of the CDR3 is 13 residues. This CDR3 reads CASSLSGTNIRYF.

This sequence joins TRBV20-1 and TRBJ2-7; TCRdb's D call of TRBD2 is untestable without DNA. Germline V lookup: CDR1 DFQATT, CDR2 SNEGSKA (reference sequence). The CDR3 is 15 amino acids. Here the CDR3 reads CSARRLAGERGEQYF.

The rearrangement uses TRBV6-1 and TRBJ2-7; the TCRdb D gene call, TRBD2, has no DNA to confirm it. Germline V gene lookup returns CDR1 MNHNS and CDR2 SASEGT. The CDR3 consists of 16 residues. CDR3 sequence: CASSRGTSGSPYEQYF.

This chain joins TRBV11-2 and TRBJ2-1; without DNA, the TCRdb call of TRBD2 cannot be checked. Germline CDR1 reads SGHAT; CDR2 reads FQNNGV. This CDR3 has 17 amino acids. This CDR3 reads CASSSGLAGSSYNEQFF.

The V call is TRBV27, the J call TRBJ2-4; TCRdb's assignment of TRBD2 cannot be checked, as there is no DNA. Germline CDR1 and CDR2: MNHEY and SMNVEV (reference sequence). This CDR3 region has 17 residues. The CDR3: CASRGLAGREDKNIQYF.

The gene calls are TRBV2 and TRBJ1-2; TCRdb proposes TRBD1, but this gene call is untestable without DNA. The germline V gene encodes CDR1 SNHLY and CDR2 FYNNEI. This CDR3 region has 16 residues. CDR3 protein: CASTLGGTGANYGYTF.

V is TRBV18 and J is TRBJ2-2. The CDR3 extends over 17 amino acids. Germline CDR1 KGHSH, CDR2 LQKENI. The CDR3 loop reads CASSPDFGAGNTGELFF.

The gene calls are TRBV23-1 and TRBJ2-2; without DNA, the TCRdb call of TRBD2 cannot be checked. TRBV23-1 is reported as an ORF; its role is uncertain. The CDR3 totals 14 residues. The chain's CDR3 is CASRRLAGNGELFF.

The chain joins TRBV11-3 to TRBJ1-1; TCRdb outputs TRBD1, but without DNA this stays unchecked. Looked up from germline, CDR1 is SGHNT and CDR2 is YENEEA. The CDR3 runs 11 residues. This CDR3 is CASSRGNEAFF.

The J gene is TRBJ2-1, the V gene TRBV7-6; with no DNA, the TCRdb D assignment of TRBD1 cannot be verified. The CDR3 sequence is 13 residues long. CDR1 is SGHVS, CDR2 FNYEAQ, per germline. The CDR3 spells CASSEGQGREQFF.